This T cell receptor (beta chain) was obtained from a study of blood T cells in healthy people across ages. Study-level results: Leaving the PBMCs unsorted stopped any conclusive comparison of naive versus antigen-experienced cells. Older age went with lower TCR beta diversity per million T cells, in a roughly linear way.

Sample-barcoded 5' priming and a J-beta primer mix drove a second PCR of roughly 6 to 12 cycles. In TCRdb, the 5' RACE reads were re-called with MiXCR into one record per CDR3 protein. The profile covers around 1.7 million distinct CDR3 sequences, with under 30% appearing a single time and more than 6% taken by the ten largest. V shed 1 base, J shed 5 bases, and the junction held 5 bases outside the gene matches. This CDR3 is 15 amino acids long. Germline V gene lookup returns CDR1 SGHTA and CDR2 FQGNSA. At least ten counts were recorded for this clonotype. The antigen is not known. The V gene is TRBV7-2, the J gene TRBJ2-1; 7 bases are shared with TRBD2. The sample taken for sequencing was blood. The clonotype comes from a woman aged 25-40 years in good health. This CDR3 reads CASSLGPSGNNEQFF. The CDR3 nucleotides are TGTGCCAGCAGCTTAGGCCCTAGCGGAAACAATGAGCAGTTCTTC.